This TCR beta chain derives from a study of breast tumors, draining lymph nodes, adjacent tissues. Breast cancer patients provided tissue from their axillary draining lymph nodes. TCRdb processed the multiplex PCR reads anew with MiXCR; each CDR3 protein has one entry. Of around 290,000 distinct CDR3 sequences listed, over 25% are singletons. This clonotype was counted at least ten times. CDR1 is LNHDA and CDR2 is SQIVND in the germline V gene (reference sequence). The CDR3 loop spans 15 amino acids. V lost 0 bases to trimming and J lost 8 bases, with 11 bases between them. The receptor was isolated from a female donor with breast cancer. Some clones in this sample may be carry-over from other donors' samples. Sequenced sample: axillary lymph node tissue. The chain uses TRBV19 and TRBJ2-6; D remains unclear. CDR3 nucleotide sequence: TGTGCCAGTAGTATAGAGGGCCTTCGGACCAACGTCCTGACTTTC. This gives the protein CASSIEGLRTNVLTF.